Listed here is a single T cell receptor (beta chain). Germline V lookup: CDR1 SGHDT, CDR2 YYEEEE. The CDR3 loop spans 15 amino acids. V lost 7 bases to trimming and J lost 6 bases, with 22 bases between them. This sample was taken from a study of CD8 T cells in Susac syndrome. Both CD4+ and CD8+ T cells were negatively isolated, and TEMRA cells underwent FACS enrichment. Random hexamers primed reverse transcription of roughly 0.5 to 1 ug RNA. MiXCR, applied by TCRdb to the immunoSEQ multiplex PCR reads, yields one record per CDR3 protein. The repertoire holds about 120,000 distinct CDR3 sequences, with about 95% as singletons.

The receptor's source is a human donor with multiple sclerosis. The chain combines TRBV5-6 with TRBJ1-1; D not certain. Input material: CD4+ T cells from PBMCs. The CDR3 nucleotides read TGTGCCAGCCAACCGACCGGGGTGGGAACTCCTGAAGCTTTCTTT. Translating gives CASQPTGVGTPEAFF. The full variable domain, with the rest looked up from reference TRBV5-6 and TRBJ1-1, is DAGVTQSPTHLIKTRGQQVTLRCSPKSGHDTVSWYQQALGQGPQFIFQYYEEEERQRGNFPDRFSGHQFPNYSSELNVNALLLGDSALYLCASQPTGVGTPEAFFGQGTRLTVV.